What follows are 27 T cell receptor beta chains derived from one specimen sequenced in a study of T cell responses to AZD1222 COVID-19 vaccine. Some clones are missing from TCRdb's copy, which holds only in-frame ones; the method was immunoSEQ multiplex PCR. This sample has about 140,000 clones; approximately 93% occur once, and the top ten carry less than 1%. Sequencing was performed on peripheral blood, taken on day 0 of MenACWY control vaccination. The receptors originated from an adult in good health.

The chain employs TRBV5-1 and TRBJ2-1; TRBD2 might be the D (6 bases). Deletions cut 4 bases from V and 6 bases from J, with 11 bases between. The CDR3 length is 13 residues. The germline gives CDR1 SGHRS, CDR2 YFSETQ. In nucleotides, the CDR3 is TGCGCCAGCAGCCCTTGGCGGGGCAATGAGCAGTTCTTC. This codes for CASSPWRGNEQFF.

CDR3 sequence (DNA): TGTGCCAGCAGCTTCTCGGTCTCCACAGATACGCAGTATTTT. This translates into CASSFSVSTDTQYF. J is TRBJ2-3 and V is TRBV6-5; D ambiguous. This CDR3 region has 14 residues. The V end lost 6 bases, the J end lost 2 bases, and 12 bases lay between the germline ends. Germline-derived CDR1 and CDR2 are MNHEY and SVGAGI.

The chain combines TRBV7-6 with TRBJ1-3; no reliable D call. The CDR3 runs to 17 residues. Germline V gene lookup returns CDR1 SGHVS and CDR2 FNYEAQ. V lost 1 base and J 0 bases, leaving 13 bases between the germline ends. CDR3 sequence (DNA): TGTGCCAGCAGCTTAGAGGTTCTGGGAAGCTCTGGAAACACCATATATTTT. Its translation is CASSLEVLGSSGNTIYF.

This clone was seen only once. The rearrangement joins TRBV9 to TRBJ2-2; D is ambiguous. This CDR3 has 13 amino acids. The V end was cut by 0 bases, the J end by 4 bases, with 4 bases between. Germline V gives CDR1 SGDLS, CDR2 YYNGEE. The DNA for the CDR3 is TGTGCCAGCAGCGTAGCAACCACCGGGGAGCTGTTTTTT. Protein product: CASSVATTGELFF.

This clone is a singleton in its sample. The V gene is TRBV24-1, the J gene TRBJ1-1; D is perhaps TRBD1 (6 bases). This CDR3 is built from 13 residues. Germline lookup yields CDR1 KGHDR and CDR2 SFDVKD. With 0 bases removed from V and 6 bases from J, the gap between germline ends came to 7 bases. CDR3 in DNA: TGTGCCACCAGTGATTTGAGGGGGTCTGAAGCTTTCTTT. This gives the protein CATSDLRGSEAFF.

Here the CDR3 DNA reads TGTGCCAGCAGTTTAGACTTATTCGACCCCCTCCACTTT. Amino acid sequence: CASSLDLFDPLHF. The chain uses TRBV27 and TRBJ1-6, with D unclear. Germline V gene data show CDR1 as MNHEY and CDR2 as SMNVEV (reference sequence). V lost 2 bases to trimming and J lost 13 bases, with 12 bases between them. This CDR3 has 13 amino acids.

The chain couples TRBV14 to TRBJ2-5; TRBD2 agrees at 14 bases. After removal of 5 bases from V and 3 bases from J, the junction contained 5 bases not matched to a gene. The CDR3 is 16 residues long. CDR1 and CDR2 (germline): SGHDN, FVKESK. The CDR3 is CASSSRGLAGEETQYF. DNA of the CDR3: TGTGCCAGCAGCTCACGGGGACTAGCGGGAGAAGAGACCCAGTACTTC.

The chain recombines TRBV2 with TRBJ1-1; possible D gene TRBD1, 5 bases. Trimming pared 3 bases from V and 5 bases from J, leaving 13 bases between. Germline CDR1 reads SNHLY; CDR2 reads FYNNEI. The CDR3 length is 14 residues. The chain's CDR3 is CASSDSSRGTEAFF. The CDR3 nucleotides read TGTGCCAGCAGTGATAGTAGCCGGGGGACTGAAGCTTTCTTT.

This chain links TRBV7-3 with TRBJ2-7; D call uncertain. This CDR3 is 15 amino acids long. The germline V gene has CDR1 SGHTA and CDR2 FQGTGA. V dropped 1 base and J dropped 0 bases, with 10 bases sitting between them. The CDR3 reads CASSLNRVSSYEQYF. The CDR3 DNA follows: TGTGCCAGCAGCTTAAACCGTGTGAGCTCCTACGAGCAGTACTTC. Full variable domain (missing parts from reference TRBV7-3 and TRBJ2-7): GAGVSQTPSNKVTEKGKYVELRCDPISGHTALYWYRQSLGQGPEFLIYFQGTGAADDSGLPNDRFFAVRPEGSVSTLKIQRTERGDSAVYLCASSLNRVSSYEQYFGPGTRLTVT.

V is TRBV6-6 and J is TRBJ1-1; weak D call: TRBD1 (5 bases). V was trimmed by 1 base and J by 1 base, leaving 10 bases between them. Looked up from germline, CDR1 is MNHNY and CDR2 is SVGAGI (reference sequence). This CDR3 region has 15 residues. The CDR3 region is CASSYLGAANTEAFF. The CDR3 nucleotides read TGTGCCAGCAGTTACTTAGGGGCGGCGAACACTGAAGCTTTCTTT.

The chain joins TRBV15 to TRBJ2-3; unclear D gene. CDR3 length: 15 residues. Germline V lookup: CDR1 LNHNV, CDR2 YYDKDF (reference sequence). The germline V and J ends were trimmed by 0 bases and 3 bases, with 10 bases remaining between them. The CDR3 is CATSREKSLTDTQYF. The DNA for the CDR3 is TGTGCCACCAGCAGAGAGAAGTCCTTGACAGATACGCAGTATTTT.

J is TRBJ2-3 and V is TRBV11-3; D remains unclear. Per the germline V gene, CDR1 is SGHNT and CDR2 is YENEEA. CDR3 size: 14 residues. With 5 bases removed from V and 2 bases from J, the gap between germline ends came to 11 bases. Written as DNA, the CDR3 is TGTGCCAGCAGCCAAACTGAATACACAGATACGCAGTATTTT. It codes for CASSQTEYTDTQYF.

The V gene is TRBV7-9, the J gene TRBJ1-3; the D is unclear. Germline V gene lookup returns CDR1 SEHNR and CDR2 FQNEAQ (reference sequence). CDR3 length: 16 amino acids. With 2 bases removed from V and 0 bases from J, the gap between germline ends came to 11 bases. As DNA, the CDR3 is TGTGCCAGCAGCTTAAACGCGGCTAGCTCTGGAAACACCATATATTTT. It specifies CASSLNAASSGNTIYF.

The CDR3 nucleotides read TGTGCCAGCAGCTTACACTACAATGAGCAGTTCTTC. This translates into CASSLHYNEQFF. The V call is TRBV7-9, the J call TRBJ2-1, with D uncertain. V lost 2 bases and J 3 bases, leaving 2 bases between the germline ends. CDR1 is SEHNR, CDR2 FQNEAQ, per germline (reference sequence). The CDR3 runs 12 residues.

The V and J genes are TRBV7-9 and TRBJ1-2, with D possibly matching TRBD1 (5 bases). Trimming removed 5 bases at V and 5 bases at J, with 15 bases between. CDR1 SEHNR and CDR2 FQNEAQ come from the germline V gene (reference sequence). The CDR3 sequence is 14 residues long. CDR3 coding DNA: TGTGCCAGCAGCGGTGACAGCATTTATTATGGCTACACCTTC. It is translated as CASSGDSIYYGYTF.

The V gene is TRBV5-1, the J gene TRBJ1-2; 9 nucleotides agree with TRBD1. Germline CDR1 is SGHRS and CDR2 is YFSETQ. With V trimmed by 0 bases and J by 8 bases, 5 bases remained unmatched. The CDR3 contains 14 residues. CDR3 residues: CASSLAGQGQGYTF. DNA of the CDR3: TGCGCCAGCAGCTTGGCGGGACAGGGCCAGGGCTACACCTTC.

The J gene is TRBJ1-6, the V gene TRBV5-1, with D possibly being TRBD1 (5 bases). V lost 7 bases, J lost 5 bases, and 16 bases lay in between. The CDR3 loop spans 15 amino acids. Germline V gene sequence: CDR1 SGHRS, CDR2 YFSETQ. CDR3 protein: CASRSGAADNSPLHF. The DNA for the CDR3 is TGCGCCAGCCGCAGTGGGGCCGCCGATAATTCACCCCTCCACTTT. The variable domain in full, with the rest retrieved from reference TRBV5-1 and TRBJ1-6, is KAGVTQTPRYLIKTRGQQVTLSCSPISGHRSVSWYQQTPGQGLQFLFEYFSETQRNKGNFPGRFSGRQFSNSRSEMNVSTLELGDSALYLCASRSGAADNSPLHFGNGTRLTVT.

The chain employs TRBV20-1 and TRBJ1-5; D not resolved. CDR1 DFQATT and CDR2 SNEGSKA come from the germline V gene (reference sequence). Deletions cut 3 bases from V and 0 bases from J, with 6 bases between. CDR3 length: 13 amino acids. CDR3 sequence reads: CSASSVSNQPQHF. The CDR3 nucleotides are TGCAGTGCTAGTTCAGTTAGCAATCAGCCCCAGCATTTT.

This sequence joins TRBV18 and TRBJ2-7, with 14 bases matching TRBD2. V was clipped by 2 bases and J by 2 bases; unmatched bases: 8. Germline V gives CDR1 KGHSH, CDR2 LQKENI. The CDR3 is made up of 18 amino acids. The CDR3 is CASSPSPGLAGAPYEQYF. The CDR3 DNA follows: TGTGCCAGCTCACCATCACCGGGACTAGCGGGAGCCCCCTACGAGCAGTACTTC.

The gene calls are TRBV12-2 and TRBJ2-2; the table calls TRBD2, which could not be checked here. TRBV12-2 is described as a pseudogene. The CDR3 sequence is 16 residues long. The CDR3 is CASRSPSADSAGELFF. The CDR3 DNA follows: TGTGCAAGTCGCTCCCCCAGTGCGGATAGTGCCGGGGAGCTGTTTTTT.

In nucleotides, the CDR3 is TGCGCCAGCAGTCGTCCCCCGGGACTAGAAATGAAGACCCAGTACTTC. Its protein is CASSRPPGLEMKTQYF. The chain recombines TRBV23-1 with TRBJ2-5, with 8 bases that match TRBD2. TRBV23-1 is designated an ORF whose function remains uncertain. The CDR3 spans 16 residues. The junction had 13 bases not matched to a gene; V was cut back by 4 bases and J by 6 bases.

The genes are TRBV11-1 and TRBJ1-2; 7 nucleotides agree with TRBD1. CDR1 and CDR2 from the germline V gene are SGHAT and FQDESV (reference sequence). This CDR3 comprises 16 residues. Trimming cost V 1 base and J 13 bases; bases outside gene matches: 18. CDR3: CASSLGSGTEDAAATF. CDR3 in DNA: TGTGCCAGCAGCTTAGGTTCCGGGACAGAAGACGCGGCGGCCACCTTC.

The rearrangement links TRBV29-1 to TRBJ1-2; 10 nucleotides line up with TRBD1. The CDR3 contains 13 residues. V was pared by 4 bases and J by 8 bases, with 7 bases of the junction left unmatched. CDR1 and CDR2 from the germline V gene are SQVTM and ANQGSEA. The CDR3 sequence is CSVVRDRGQGYTF. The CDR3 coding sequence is TGCAGCGTTGTACGAGACAGGGGGCAAGGCTACACCTTC.

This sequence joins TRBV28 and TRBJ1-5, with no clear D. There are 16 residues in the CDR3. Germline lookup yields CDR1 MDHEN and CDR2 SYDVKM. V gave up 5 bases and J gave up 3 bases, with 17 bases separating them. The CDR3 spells CASSPRLGGNNQPQHF. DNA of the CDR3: TGTGCCAGCAGTCCTAGATTGGGAGGGAACAATCAGCCCCAGCATTTT.

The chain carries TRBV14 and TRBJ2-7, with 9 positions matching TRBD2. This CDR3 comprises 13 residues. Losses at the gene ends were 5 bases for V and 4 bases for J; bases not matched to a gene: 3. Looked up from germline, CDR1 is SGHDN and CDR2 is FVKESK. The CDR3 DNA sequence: TGTGCCAGCAGCGCGGGACTAGCTTACGAGCAGTACTTC. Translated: CASSAGLAYEQYF.

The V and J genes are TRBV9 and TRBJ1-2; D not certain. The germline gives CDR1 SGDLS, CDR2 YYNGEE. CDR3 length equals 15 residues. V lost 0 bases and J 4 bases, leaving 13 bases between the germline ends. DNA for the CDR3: TGTGCCAGCAGCGTAGAGGCCATCATGTTCTATGGCTACACCTTC. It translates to CASSVEAIMFYGYTF.

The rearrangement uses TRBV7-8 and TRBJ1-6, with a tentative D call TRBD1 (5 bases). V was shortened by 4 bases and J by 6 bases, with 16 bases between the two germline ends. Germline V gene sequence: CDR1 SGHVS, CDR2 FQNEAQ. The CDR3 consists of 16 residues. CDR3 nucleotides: TGTGCCAGCAGCTCGGGGACCTCCCTCTTTAATTCACCCCTCCACTTT. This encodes CASSSGTSLFNSPLHF.